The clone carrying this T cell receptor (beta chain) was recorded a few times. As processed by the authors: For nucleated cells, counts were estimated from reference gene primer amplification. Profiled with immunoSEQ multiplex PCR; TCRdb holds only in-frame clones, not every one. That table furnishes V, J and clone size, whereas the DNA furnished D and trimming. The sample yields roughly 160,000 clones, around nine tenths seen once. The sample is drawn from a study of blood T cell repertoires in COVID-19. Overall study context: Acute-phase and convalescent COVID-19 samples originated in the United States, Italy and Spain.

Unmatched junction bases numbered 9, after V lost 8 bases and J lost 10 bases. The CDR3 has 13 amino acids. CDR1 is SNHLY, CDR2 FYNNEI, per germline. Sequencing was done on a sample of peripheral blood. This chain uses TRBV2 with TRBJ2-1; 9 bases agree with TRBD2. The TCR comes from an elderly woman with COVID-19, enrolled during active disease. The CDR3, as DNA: TGTGCCAGCTGTCTAGCGGGGACTTGGGAGCAGTTCTTC. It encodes CASCLAGTWEQFF. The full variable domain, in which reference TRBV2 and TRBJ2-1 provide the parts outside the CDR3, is EPEVTQTPSHQVTQMGQEVILRCVPISNHLYFYWYRQILGQKVEFLVSFYNNEISEKSEIFDDQFSVERPDGSNFTLKIRSTKLEDSAMYFCASCLAGTWEQFFGPGTRLTVL.